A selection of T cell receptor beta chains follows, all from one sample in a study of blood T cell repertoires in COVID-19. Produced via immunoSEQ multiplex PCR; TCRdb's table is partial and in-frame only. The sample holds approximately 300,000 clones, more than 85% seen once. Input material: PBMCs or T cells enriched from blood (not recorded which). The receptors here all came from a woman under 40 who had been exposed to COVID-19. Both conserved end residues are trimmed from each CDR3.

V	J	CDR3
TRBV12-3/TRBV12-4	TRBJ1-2	ASSPDRGIGYT
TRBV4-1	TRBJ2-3	ASSHTGLAATDTQY
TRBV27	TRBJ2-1	ASSLFWQKGQVNEQF
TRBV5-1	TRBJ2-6	ASSLVAGYSGANVLT
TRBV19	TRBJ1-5	ASSTLTGPQH
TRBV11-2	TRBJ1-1	ASSRFGQGGTEAF
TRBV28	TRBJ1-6	ASTGTANSPLH
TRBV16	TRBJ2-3	ASSRTAQTSGGGTQY
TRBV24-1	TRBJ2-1	ATSGGLASYNEQF
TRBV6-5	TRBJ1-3	ASSLEVYGNTIY
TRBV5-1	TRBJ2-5	ASSFQQGQETQY
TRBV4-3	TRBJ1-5	ASSLAWGGPNQPQH
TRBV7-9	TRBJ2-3	ASSFRIAGLGDTQY
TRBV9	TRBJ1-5	ASSVGGQGSNQPQH
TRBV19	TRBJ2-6	ASSIVGLQGTGANVLT
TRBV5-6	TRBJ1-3	ASSWGGLGNTIY
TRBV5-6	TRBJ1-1	ASSLASERGAF
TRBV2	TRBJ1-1	ATTSSPNTEAF
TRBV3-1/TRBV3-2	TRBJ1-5	ASSQGGVNQPQH
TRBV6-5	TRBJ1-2	ASSYGTGGVYGYT
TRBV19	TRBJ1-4	ASSTHILTEPTNEKLF
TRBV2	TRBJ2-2	ASISDRVGNTGELF
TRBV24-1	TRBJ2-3	ATSDAGTSGGSNTDTQY
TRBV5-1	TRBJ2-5	ASSPQGAGETQY
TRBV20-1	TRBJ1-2	SASAPTNYYGYT
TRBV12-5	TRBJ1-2	ASGLAQDRGKGYT
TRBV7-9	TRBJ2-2	ASSLNRGTNTGELF
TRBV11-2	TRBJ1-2	ASSLGRGSYGYT
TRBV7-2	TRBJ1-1	ASSRGYTEAF
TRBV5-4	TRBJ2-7	ASSPYLRQGAEQY
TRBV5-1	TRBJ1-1	ASSNGQGNDEAF
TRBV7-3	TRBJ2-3	ASSLRPSGKGTDTQY
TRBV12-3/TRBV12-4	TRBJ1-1	ASSTTVEAF
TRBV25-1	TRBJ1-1	ASSPGQGRTEAF
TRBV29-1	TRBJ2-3	SVTKGARDTQY
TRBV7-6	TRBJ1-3	ASSFAGNTIY
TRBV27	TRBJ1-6	ASSLYSGKRASSYNSPLH
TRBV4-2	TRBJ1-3	ASSGRDRDEGSGNTIY
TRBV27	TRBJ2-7	ASRGQGGNFGEQY
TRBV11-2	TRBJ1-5	ASSVFDQPQH
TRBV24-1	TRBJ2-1	ATSDLQGFYNEQF
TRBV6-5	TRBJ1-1	ASRGQGSGTEAF
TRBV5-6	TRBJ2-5	ASIFSGQGWGETQY
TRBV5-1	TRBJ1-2	ASSLMRGTGVIVDGYT
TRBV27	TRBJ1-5	ASSRTGVAEQPQH
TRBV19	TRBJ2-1	ASRSPGLVAF
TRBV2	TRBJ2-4	ASSVTGNSGKNIQY